One sample yielded the 25 T cell receptor beta chains listed below, sequenced in a study of cytomegalovirus exposure and HLA in healthy donors. TCRdb's table, derived via immunoSEQ multiplex PCR, lists solely in-frame clones and lacks some. The repertoire holds 200,000 to 250,000 clones, with approximately 88% as singletons. Sequenced: PBMCs. These receptors came from a woman in her twenties or thirties in good health and CMV-seropositive.

This chain's CDR3 is CASISSHSNQPQHF. The CDR3 DNA reads as TGTGCCAGCATATCCAGTCATAGCAATCAGCCCCAGCATTTT. V gene TRBV6-1 combines with J gene TRBJ1-5; D gene unclear. Between the trimmed V and J ends, which lost 7 bases and 0 bases, there was a span of 10 bases. CDR1 and CDR2 (germline): MNHNS, SASEGT. This CDR3 is built from 14 residues.

The chain carries TRBV30 and TRBJ1-4, with D tentatively TRBD1 (5 bases). V lost 3 bases, J lost 7 bases, and 12 bases lay in between. The length of the CDR3 is 13 residues. Germline loops: CDR1 GTSNPN, CDR2 SVGIG (reference sequence). This CDR3 is CAWSGGDGEKLFF. In DNA, the CDR3 is TGTGCCTGGAGCGGAGGGGACGGTGAAAAACTGTTTTTT. Based on the CDR3 plus reference TRBV30 and TRBJ1-4, the full variable domain is SQTIHQWPATLVQPVGSPLSLECTVEGTSNPNLYWYRQAAGRGLQLLFYSVGIGQISSEVPQNLSASRPQDRQFILSSKKLLLSDSGFYLCAWSGGDGEKLFFGSGTQLSVL.

The chain employs TRBV11-2 and TRBJ2-2; D perhaps matches TRBD2 (6 bases). The germline gives CDR1 SGHAT, CDR2 FQNNGV. The V end lost 3 bases, the J end lost 1 base, and 12 bases lay between the germline ends. The CDR3 length is 16 residues. Here the CDR3 reads CASSLSLALNTGELFF. CDR3 DNA sequence: TGTGCCAGCAGCTTGAGTCTAGCGCTGAACACCGGGGAGCTGTTTTTT.

V is TRBV5-4 and J is TRBJ1-2, with D hard to call. The CDR3 consists of 14 residues. The germline V gene has CDR1 SGHNT and CDR2 YYREEE (reference sequence). Deletions cut 0 bases from V and 1 base from J, with 7 bases between. As DNA, the CDR3 is TGTGCCAGCAGCTTGGTTGCCAGTAACTATGGCTACACCTTC. This encodes CASSLVASNYGYTF.

The chain has TRBV6-5 and TRBJ2-7; D might be TRBD2 (5 bases). Trimming took off 6 bases at V and 2 bases at J, with 11 bases between the two ends. Germline CDR1 and CDR2: MNHEY and SVGAGI. This CDR3 has 13 residues. CDR3: CASSRGLTYEQYF. CDR3 coding DNA: TGTGCCAGCAGCCGCGGACTCACCTACGAGCAGTACTTC.

The V and J genes are TRBV9 and TRBJ2-2, with TRBD2 matching 10 bases. Trimming cost V 4 bases and J 0 bases; bases outside gene matches: 0. CDR3 length: 15 residues. The germline CDR1 and CDR2 sequences are SGDLS and YYNGEE. CDR3 amino acids: CASSTSGTNTGELFF. Written as DNA, the CDR3 is TGTGCCAGCAGCACTAGCGGGACGAACACCGGGGAGCTGTTTTTT. Full variable domain (rest looked up from reference TRBV9 and TRBJ2-2): DSGVTQTPKHLITATGQRVTLRCSPRSGDLSVYWYQQSLDQGLQFLIQYYNGEERAKGNILERFSAQQFPDLHSELNLSSLELGDSALYFCASSTSGTNTGELFFGEGSRLTVL.

The rearrangement uses TRBV4-1 and TRBJ2-2; 12 positions match TRBD2. The ends lost 1 base at V and 7 bases at J; junction bases unmatched: 7. Germline CDR1 MGHRA, CDR2 YSYEKL. The CDR3 loop spans 17 amino acids. CDR3 bases: TGCGCCAGCAGCCAAGGCCTCCTAGCGGGAGGGGTCGGGGAGCTGTTTTTT. This translates into CASSQGLLAGGVGELFF.

This clone was seen a handful of times. V is TRBV19 and J is TRBJ1-5, with TRBD1 as a possible D gene (6 bases). Between the trimmed V and J ends, which lost 5 bases and 4 bases, there was a span of 9 bases. The CDR3 consists of 13 residues. Per germline, CDR1 LNHDA and CDR2 SQIVND (reference sequence). The CDR3 is CASSLDSNQPQHF. CDR3 nucleotides: TGTGCCAGTAGTCTGGACAGTAATCAGCCCCAGCATTTT.

The DNA for the CDR3 is TGTGCCAGTAGTCCGGCAGGCCCCCAGCGGGGCTACACCTTC. It specifies CASSPAGPQRGYTF. V gene TRBV19 combines with J gene TRBJ1-2; D is unclear. The V end was cut by 5 bases, the J end by 8 bases, with 18 bases between. CDR1 is LNHDA, CDR2 SQIVND, per germline (reference sequence). CDR3 size: 14 residues. Full variable domain (remainder filled in from reference TRBV19 and TRBJ1-2): DGGITQSPKYLFRKEGQNVTLSCEQNLNHDAMYWYRQDPGQGLRLIYYSQIVNDFQKGDIAEGYSVSREKKESFPLTVTSAQKNPTAFYLCASSPAGPQRGYTFGSGTRLTVV.

This clone showed up just once. The CDR3 DNA reads TGTGCCAGCAGTTCGGGACCCAGCACAGATACGCAGTATTTT. Amino acids: CASSSGPSTDTQYF. The chain links TRBV28 to TRBJ2-3; D could derive from TRBD1 or TRBD2 (5 bases each). CDR1 is MDHEN, CDR2 SYDVKM, per germline. There are 14 residues in the CDR3. Trimming stripped 4 bases from V and 0 bases from J, with 8 bases between.

The rearrangement links TRBV7-6 to TRBJ2-7, with D tentatively TRBD1 (6 bases). The CDR3 runs to 13 residues. Trimming left V 5 bases short and J 4 bases short, with 12 bases between. Germline V gene sequence: CDR1 SGHVS, CDR2 FNYEAQ. CDR3 in amino acids: CASSQGTTYEQYF. The CDR3 DNA reads TGTGCCAGCAGCCAGGGGACAACTTACGAGCAGTACTTC.

The CDR3 loop is CASSLRLGLGHNEQFF. In DNA form, the CDR3 reads TGTGCCAGCAGTCTTAGGCTGGGACTAGGGCACAATGAGCAGTTCTTC. The rearrangement links TRBV5-6 to TRBJ2-1; TRBD2 matches at 8 bases. J gave up 5 bases and V 5 bases, and 12 bases lay outside the gene matches. CDR3 length: 16 amino acids. Germline loops: CDR1 SGHDT, CDR2 YYEEEE.

The rearrangement joins TRBV28 to TRBJ2-3; D is undetermined. V was cut by 4 bases and J by 0 bases, with 23 bases left in between. The length of the CDR3 is 19 residues. Germline CDR1 and CDR2: MDHEN and SYDVKM. CDR3 bases: TGTGCCAGCAGTTCTTACTTAAACGGGCCGCTTTCTAGCACAGATACGCAGTATTTT. This encodes CASSSYLNGPLSSTDTQYF.

This clone has only one observation. J is TRBJ1-2 and V is TRBV25-1; D is unresolved. The CDR3 covers 12 residues. The germline V gene encodes CDR1 MGHDK and CDR2 SYGVNS. The V end was cut by 6 bases, the J end by 4 bases, with 9 bases between. CDR3 residues: CASRGSGYGYTF. The CDR3 DNA follows: TGTGCCAGCAGGGGTTCGGGCTATGGCTACACCTTC.

This clone has just one count. This rearrangement joins TRBV5-1 to TRBJ2-5; 10 bases are a match to TRBD2. In germline, CDR1 is SGHRS, CDR2 YFSETQ. Germline trimming cut 0 bases from V and 5 bases from J; bases unmatched to any gene: 4. This CDR3 is built from 15 residues. The DNA of the CDR3 is TGCGCCAGCAGCTTGGCTAGCGGGAGCTGGGAGACCCAGTACTTC. Its protein is CASSLASGSWETQYF.

The chain carries TRBV11-2 and TRBJ2-2, with D possibly matching TRBD2 (5 bases). Germline lookup yields CDR1 SGHAT and CDR2 FQNNGV. V was shortened by 8 bases and J by 5 bases, with 15 bases between the two germline ends. This CDR3 is 14 amino acids long. CDR3 sequence: CASQLVKGTGELFF. The CDR3 DNA sequence: TGTGCCAGCCAACTAGTTAAGGGAACCGGGGAGCTGTTTTTT.

The chain carries TRBV28 and TRBJ1-2; TRBD1 is a possible D gene (5 bases). This CDR3 has 14 amino acids. Germline loops: CDR1 MDHEN, CDR2 SYDVKM. V lost 6 bases and J lost 4, with 15 bases in between. The CDR3 DNA reads as TGTGCCAGCAGCTCCAGGGTCTTAATCTATGGCTACACCTTC. Translated, it gives CASSSRVLIYGYTF.

This clone came up a few times. This sequence joins TRBV5-6 and TRBJ1-3; maybe TRBD1 (5 bases). The germline gives CDR1 SGHDT, CDR2 YYEEEE. Trimming took 1 base from V and 4 from J, leaving 12 bases between them. CDR3 size: 15 residues. This chain's CDR3 is CASSLQGAGGNTIYF. As DNA, the CDR3 is TGTGCCAGCAGCTTGCAAGGGGCTGGAGGAAACACCATATATTTT.

This chain connects TRBV27 to TRBJ2-1, with 8 bases aligning to TRBD2. Losses at the gene ends were 5 bases for V and 3 bases for J; bases not matched to a gene: 24. CDR1 MNHEY and CDR2 SMNVEV come from the germline V gene (reference sequence). CDR3 size: 21 residues. CDR3: CASSPGFNSGTNAELYNEQFF. CDR3 nucleotides: TGTGCCAGCAGTCCGGGCTTTAATAGCGGGACGAACGCCGAACTCTACAATGAGCAGTTCTTC.

The gene calls are TRBV6-1 and TRBJ1-2, with D possibly being TRBD1 (6 bases). Germline loops: CDR1 MNHNS, CDR2 SASEGT. V was trimmed by 2 bases and J by 7 bases, leaving 17 bases between them. CDR3 length: 15 residues. The CDR3 coding sequence is TGTGCCAGCAGTGAACTCATGGGGGCAGGGAGTGGCTACACCTTC. This codes for CASSELMGAGSGYTF.

This chain uses TRBV6-1 with TRBJ2-7; 10 nucleotides agree with TRBD1. The CDR3 totals 14 residues. V shed 4 bases, J shed 5 bases, and the junction held 5 bases outside the gene matches. Germline V lookup: CDR1 MNHNS, CDR2 SASEGT. The DNA for the CDR3 is TGTGCCAGCAGTGTGGGACAGGGGATCGACGAGCAGTACTTC. Translating it yields CASSVGQGIDEQYF.

The J gene is TRBJ2-1, the V gene TRBV9; 7 bases are shared with TRBD2. Unmatched junction bases numbered 1, after V lost 1 base and J lost 3 bases. The CDR3 has 14 amino acids. Germline CDR1 reads SGDLS; CDR2 reads YYNGEE. The CDR3 loop is CASSVSGNYNEQFF. The CDR3 bases are TGTGCCAGCAGCGTAAGCGGGAACTACAATGAGCAGTTCTTC.

The rearrangement links TRBV9 to TRBJ1-1, with D possibly being TRBD1 (6 bases). CDR3 length: 14 amino acids. Germline CDR1 SGDLS, CDR2 YYNGEE. Trimming took off 3 bases at V and 0 bases at J, with 9 bases between the two ends. The DNA of the CDR3 is TGTGCCAGCAGCGCAGGGGCCATGAACACTGAAGCTTTCTTT. This translates into CASSAGAMNTEAFF. Using reference TRBV9 and TRBJ1-1 for the parts outside the CDR3, the full variable domain is DSGVTQTPKHLITATGQRVTLRCSPRSGDLSVYWYQQSLDQGLQFLIQYYNGEERAKGNILERFSAQQFPDLHSELNLSSLELGDSALYFCASSAGAMNTEAFFGQGTRLTVV.

The V call is TRBV6-4, the J call TRBJ2-1; unclear D gene. Germline V gene sequence: CDR1 MRHNA, CDR2 SNTAGT. CDR3 size: 13 residues. Trimming left V 3 bases short and J 10 bases short, with 13 bases between. In DNA, the CDR3 is TGTGCCAGCAGTGAAAGCCCGAGCAGGGAGCAGTTCTTC. Translating it yields CASSESPSREQFF.

This clone was found many times. The gene calls are TRBV29-1 and TRBJ2-5; D tentatively fits TRBD1 or TRBD2 (5 bases each). The CDR3 is 14 residues long. Trimming removed 4 bases from V and 7 bases from J, with 19 bases in between. Germline V gives CDR1 SQVTM, CDR2 ANQGSEA. CDR3 DNA: TGCAGCGTTGTGGGGGACCAACGTACCCTGACCCAGTACTTC. The encoded protein is CSVVGDQRTLTQYF.